What follows is one T cell receptor (beta chain) and its context. V was pared by 5 bases and J by 3 bases, with 5 bases between. The CDR3 is 11 residues long. Per the germline V gene, CDR1 is SNHLY and CDR2 is FYNNEI. This sample was included in a study of blood T cell repertoires in COVID-19. Study-level information: COVID-19 samples, acute and convalescent, were from the United States, Italy and Spain. T cells, B-cell-depleted T cells, or PBMCs supplied cDNA or gDNA.

Original methodology: Using reference gene primer amplification, nucleated cell counts were estimated. Repertoires were generated with immunoSEQ multiplex PCR, while TCRdb's copy carries only in-frame clones and drops some. From that table come the V and J calls and clone size; the DNA was used to work out D and trimming. The table records around 20,000 clones, 87% of them present only once. Sequenced sample: peripheral blood. The rearrangement joins TRBV2 to TRBJ2-7; D gene ambiguous. The source of this sequence is a human donor with active COVID-19. The donor label of this sample is uncertain. The CDR3 sequence is CASSNYYEQYF. The CDR3 nucleotides read TGTGCCAGCAGTAATTACTACGAGCAGTACTTC.